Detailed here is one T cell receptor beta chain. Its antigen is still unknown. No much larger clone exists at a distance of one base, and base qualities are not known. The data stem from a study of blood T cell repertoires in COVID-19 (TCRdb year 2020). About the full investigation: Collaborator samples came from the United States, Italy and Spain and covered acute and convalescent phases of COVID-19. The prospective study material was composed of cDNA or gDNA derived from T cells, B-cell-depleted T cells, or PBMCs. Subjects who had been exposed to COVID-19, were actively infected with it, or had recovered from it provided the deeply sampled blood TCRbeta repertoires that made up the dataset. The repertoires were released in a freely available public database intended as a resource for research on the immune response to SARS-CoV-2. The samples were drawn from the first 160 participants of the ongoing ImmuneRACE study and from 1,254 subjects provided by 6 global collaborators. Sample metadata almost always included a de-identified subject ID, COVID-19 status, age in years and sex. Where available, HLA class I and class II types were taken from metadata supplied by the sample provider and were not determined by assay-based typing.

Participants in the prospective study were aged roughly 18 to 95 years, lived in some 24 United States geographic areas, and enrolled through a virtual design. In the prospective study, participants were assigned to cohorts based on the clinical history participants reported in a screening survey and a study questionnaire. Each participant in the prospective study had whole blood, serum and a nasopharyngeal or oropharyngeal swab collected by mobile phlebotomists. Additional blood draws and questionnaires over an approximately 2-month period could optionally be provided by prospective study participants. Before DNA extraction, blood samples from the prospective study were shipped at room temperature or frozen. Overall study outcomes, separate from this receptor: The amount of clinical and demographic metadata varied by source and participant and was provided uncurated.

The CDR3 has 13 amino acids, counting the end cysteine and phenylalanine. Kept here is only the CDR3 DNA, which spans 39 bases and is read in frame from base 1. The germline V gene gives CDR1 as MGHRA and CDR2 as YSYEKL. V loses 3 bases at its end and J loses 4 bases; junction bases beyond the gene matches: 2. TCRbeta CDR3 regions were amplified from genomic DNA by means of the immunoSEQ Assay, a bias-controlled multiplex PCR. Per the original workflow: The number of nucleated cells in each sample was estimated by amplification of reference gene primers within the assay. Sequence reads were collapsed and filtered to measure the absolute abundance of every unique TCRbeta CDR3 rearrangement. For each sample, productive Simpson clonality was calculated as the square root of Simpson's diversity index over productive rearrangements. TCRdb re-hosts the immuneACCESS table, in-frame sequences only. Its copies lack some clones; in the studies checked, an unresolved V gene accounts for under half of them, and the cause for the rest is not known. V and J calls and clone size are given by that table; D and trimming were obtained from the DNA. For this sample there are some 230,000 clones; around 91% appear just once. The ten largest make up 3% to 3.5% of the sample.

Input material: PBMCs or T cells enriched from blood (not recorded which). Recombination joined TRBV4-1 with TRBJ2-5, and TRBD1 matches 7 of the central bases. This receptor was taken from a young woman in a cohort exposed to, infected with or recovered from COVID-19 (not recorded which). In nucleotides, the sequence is TGCGCCAGCAGCCATAACAGGGGAGAGACCCAGTACTTC. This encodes CASSHNRGETQYF.